The T cell receptor (beta chain) described here comes from a study of Ad26.COV2.S vaccination and SARS-CoV-2 variants (dated by TCRdb to the early 2020s). The study in broad terms: Vaccine-arm donors were drawn from COV1001, a multicentre, randomized, double-blind, placebo-controlled phase I-IIa trial of Ad26.COV2.S in healthy adults. The specificity and breadth of SARS-CoV-2-reactive T cell receptors after Ad26.COV2.S vaccination were assessed by TCRbeta repertoire sequencing. Blinding of investigators to trial group allocation was maintained during experiments and outcome assessment. Trial participants were randomized into five groups of five, in which low-dose or high-dose Ad26.COV2.S was given once or twice, or placebo was given on both occasions. Dosing of Ad26.COV2.S was intramuscular, at either 5x10^10 or 1x10^11 viral particles, delivered as one shot or as two shots spaced 56 days apart. A total of 32 samples were included in the TCR-sequenced set, comprising around 19 Ad26.COV2.S vaccine recipients, 5 placebo recipients and 8 SARS-CoV-2 convalescent individuals.

The immunoSEQ Assay was used to sequence TCRbeta CDR3 regions. After extraction, genomic DNA underwent amplification by bias-controlled multiplex PCR, followed by high-throughput sequencing. Under the source paper's analysis protocol: Collapsing and filtering of sequences were performed to quantify the absolute abundance of each unique TCRbeta CDR3 region. T cell fraction was estimated by normalizing TCRbeta template counts to usable DNA, with usable DNA measured through amplification of reference genes found in all nucleated cells. Repertoire TCRs were annotated as SARS-CoV-2-specific by exact matching of V gene, CDR3 amino acid sequence and J gene to a known reactive TCR set. The reference SARS-CoV-2 TCR set was derived from MIRA and filtered for enrichment in COVID-19-positive ImmuneCODE repertoires, a step that removed public or cross-reactive TCRs. Using the MIRA antigens, annotated TCRs were further analysed by specific ORF or by position within an ORF. Breadth was defined as the number of annotated unique rearrangements divided by the total number of unique productive rearrangements, and depth was defined as the summed frequency of the annotated unique rearrangements. Two-sided Wilcoxon rank-sum tests were used to compare TCR breadth between groups. TCRdb limited this immuneACCESS table to in-frame rearrangements with V and J called. A share of clones is missing; checked studies link under half to unresolved V genes, and the rest is unexplained. V, J and clone size derive from that table, while D and trimming were established from the DNA sequence. The sample profile shows hundreds of thousands of clones; 80% to 90% of them were found once. The top ten constitute approximately 2.5% of the sample.

This clone has more than one count but fewer than ten. Its antigen is unknown. Base qualities are not recorded, but no much larger clone differs from it by a single base. What the research found in general, with its limitations: Compared with placebo recipients, Ad26.COV2.S recipients showed higher spike-specific TCR breadth (P = 0.0014). Vaccine and placebo recipients had similar non-spike TCR breadth, a finding consistent with the vaccine containing only spike. The study was not powered for comparison of responses between vaccine doses or regimens. The authors noted that total T cell responses may have been underestimated by the TCR breadth and depth analyses. Substantial breadth of spike-specific CD8+ and CD4+ T cell responses was reported after vaccination.

Cut back by 0 bases and 8 bases, the V and J ends lie 14 bases apart. CDR1 and CDR2, looked up from the germline V gene, are SGHDT and YYEEEE. CDR3 length: 14 amino acids, cysteine to phenylalanine. Kept here is only the CDR3 DNA, which spans 42 bases and is read in frame from base 1. What the treatment or condition label conveys for this sample: over 15 received Ad26.COV2.S at low or high dose, single or two shots; several received placebo; per-sample allocation not given. Repertoires of vaccine and placebo recipients were sequenced from samples collected on day 63 after the first injection. Between 29 July and 7 August 2020, Cohort 1b enrolled around 24 adults aged 18-55 years at one site in Boston, USA. Ad26.COV2.S consisted of a replication-incompetent adenovirus type 26 vector by which a prefusion-stabilized SARS-CoV-2 spike protein from the original Wuhan strain was expressed.

The starting material was peripheral blood, obtained in a trial of Ad26.COV2.S vaccine versus placebo. The receptor chain draws on TRBV5-6 and TRBJ1-2, and possibly TRBD1, on 6 matching bases. This TCR came from a person aged 18 to 59 who received the Ad26.COV2.S COVID-19 vaccine or a placebo. The DNA is as follows: TGTGCCAGCAGCTTGGAGCGGACAGCTGGGGGCTACACCTTC. Its protein product is CASSLERTAGGYTF.